The clone carrying this T cell receptor beta chain was counted only a few times. Its antigen is currently unknown. The junction departs from the called germline gene at one end, perhaps through a read error. This sample is part of a study of cytomegalovirus exposure and HLA in healthy donors. Germline CDR1 and CDR2: SSHAT and FNYEAQ (reference sequence). CDR3 length equals 12 residues. Study outcomes and limitations: For most TCR sequences rarity was the rule, although some public TCRs occurred in many donors. It was reportedly the case that the classifier diagnosed cytomegalovirus status with high specificity and sensitivity. A later analysis found first-cohort TCR clusters tended to co-occur in the 120 or so validation repertoires.

TCRdb's copy holds only in-frame clones and misses some; the assay was immunoSEQ multiplex PCR. The sample contains over 110,000 clones, roughly 86% of which appear only once. The specimen was PBMCs. V usage is TRBV7-7 and J usage is TRBJ2-5; no clear D gene. This sequence originates from a man aged 18 to 29 in good health and CMV-seropositive. CDR3 protein: CASSSTGETQYF. As DNA, the CDR3 is TGTGCTAGCAGCTCGACTGGGGAGACCCAGTACTTC. The full variable domain, completed using reference TRBV7-7 and TRBJ2-5, is GAGVSQSPRYKVTKRGQDVTLRCDPISSHATLYWYQQALGQGPEFLTYFNYEAQPDKSGLPSDRFSAERPEGSISTLTIQRTEQRDSAMYRCASSSTGETQYFGPGTRLLVL.